This T cell receptor (beta chain) was recorded in a study of response to subunit inactivated influenza vaccine. Overall study results and limits: It was suggested by the authors that few new T cells are recruited by each seasonal influenza vaccination.

TCRdb ran MiXCR on the RT-PCR reads and lists one entry per CDR3 protein. The sample has hundreds of thousands of distinct CDR3 sequences; under 9% are singletons. Per germline, CDR1 MGHRA and CDR2 YSYEKL. The CDR3 has 16 amino acids. V was shortened by 2 bases and J by 0 bases, with 14 bases between the two germline ends. This clonotype was found a few times. Its cognate antigen is unknown. The chain recombines TRBV4-1 with TRBJ2-7, with D perhaps matching TRBD2 (6 bases). This specimen consisted of PBMCs from blood, obtained about 23 months after vaccination. The TCR originated in a man aged 50-75 years who received an inactivated influenza vaccine. Here the CDR3 reads CASSQSPGEISYEQYF. CDR3 coding DNA: TGCGCCAGCAGCCAATCTCCGGGAGAGATCTCCTACGAGCAGTACTTC.